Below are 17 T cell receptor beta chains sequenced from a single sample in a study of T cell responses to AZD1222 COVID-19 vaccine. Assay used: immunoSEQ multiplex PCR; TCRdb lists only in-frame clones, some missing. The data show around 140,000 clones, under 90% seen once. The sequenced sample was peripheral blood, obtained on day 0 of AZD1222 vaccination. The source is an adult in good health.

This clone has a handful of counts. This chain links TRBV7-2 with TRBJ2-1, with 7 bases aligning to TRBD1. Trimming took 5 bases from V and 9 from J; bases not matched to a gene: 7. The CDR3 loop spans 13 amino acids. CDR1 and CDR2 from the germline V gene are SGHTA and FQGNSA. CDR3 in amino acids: CASSLQGRGEQFF. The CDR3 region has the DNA TGTGCCAGCAGCCTACAGGGGCGAGGTGAGCAGTTCTTC.

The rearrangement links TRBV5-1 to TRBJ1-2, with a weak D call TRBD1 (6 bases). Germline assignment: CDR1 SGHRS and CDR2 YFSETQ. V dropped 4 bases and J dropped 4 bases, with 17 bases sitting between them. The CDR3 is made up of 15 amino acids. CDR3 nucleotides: TGCGCCAGCAGCCCAGGACAGAGGACCGGCTATGGCTACACCTTC. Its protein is CASSPGQRTGYGYTF.

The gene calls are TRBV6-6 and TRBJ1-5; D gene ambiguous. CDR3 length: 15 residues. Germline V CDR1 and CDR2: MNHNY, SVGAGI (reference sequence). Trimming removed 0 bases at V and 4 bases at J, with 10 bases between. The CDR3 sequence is CASSYSDGLNQPQHF. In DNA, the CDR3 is TGTGCCAGCAGTTACTCGGACGGACTAAATCAGCCCCAGCATTTT.

The CDR3, as DNA: TGTGCCAGCAGCGTAAACAGAGAAGCTTTCTTT. The encoded protein is CASSVNREAFF. The chain has TRBV11-2 and TRBJ1-1; D gene ambiguous. The CDR3 is 11 amino acids. Trimming took 5 bases from V and 8 from J, leaving 9 bases between them. CDR1 SGHAT and CDR2 FQNNGV come from the germline V gene.

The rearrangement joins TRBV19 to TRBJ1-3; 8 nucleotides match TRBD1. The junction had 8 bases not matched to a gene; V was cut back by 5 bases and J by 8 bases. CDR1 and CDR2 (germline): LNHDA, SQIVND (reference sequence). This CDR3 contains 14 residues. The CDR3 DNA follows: TGTGCCAGTAGTTTGGCAGGGGGCGGCTACACCATATATTTT. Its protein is CASSLAGGGYTIYF.

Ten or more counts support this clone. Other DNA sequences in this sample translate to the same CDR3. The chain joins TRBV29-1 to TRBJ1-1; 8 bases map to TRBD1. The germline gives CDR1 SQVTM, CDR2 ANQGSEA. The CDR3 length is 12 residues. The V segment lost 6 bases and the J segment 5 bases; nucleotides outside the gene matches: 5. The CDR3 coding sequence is TGCAGCGTAGGGACAGGAGAAACTGAAGCTTTCTTT. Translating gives CSVGTGETEAFF.

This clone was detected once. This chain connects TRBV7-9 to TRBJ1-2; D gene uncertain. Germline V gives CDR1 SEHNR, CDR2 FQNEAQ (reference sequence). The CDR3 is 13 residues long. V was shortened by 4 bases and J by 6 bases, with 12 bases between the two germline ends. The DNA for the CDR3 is TGTGCCAGCAGCTCGCAGGAGCTGAATGGCTACACCTTC. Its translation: CASSSQELNGYTF.

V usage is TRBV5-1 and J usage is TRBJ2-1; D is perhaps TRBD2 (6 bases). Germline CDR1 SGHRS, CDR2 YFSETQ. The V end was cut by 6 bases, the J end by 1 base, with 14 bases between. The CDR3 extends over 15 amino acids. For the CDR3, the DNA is TGCGCCAGCACAGGAGGGGCTAGTTCCTACAATGAGCAGTTCTTC. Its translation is CASTGGASSYNEQFF.

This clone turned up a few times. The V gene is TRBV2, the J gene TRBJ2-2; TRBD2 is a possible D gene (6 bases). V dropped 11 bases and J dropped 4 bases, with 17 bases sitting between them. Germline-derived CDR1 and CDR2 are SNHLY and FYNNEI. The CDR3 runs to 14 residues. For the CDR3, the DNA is TGTGCCGCCTTCGGGGGTCGAGCCACCGGGGAGCTGTTTTTT. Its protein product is CAAFGGRATGELFF.

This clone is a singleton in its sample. CDR3 amino acids: CASSQALGGSGNTIYF. The CDR3 DNA sequence: TGTGCCAGCAGCCAAGCACTCGGGGGCTCTGGAAACACCATATATTTT. The chain combines TRBV4-2 with TRBJ1-3, with D perhaps TRBD1 (5 bases). Germline CDR1 reads LGHNA; CDR2 reads YNFKEQ. This CDR3 is built from 16 residues. Trimming took off 1 base at V and 0 bases at J, with 10 bases between the two ends.

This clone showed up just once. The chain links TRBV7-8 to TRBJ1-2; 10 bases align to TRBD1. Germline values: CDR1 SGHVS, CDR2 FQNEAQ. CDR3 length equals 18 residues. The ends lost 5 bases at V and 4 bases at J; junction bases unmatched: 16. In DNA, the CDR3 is TGTGCCAGCAGCCCTATGGTCCCCGACAGGGGGCGCGCCTATGGCTACACCTTC. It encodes CASSPMVPDRGRAYGYTF.

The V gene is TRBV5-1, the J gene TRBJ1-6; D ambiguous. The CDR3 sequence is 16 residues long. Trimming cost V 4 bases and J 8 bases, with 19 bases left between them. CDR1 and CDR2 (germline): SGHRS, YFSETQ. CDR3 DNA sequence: TGCGCCAGCAGCCGGTTCAGTGGCCAGCGACATTCACCCCTCCACTTT. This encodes CASSRFSGQRHSPLHF.

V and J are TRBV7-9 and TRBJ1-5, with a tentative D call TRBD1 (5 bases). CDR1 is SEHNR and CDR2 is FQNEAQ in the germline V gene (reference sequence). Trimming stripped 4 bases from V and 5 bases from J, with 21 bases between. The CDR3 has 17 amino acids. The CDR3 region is CASSSRGRDGEDQPQHF. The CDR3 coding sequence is TGTGCCAGCAGCTCGCGGGGGAGGGACGGAGAGGATCAGCCCCAGCATTTT.

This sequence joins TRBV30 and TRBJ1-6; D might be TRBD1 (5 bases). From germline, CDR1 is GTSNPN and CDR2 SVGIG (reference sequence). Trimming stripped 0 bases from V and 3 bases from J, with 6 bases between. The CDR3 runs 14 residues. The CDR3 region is CAWSVDSYNSPLHF. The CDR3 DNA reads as TGTGCCTGGAGTGTTGACAGCTATAATTCACCCCTCCACTTT.

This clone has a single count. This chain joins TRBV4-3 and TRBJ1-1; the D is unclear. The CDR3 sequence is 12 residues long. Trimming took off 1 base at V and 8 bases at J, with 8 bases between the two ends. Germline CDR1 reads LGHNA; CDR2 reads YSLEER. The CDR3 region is CASSQGGREAFF. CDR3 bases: TGCGCCAGCAGCCAAGGGGGTAGGGAAGCTTTCTTT.

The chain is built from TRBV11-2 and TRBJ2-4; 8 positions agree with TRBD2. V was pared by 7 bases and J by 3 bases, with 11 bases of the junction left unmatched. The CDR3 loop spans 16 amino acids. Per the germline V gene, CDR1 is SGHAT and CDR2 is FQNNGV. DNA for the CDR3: TGTGCCAGCAACCCCCCGGGGGGGCCCGGCAAAAACATTCAGTACTTC. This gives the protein CASNPPGGPGKNIQYF. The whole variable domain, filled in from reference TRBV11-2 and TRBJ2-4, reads EAGVAQSPRYKIIEKRQSVAFWCNPISGHATLYWYQQILGQGPKLLIQFQNNGVVDDSQLPKDRFSAERLKGVDSTLKIQPAKLEDSAVYLCASNPPGGPGKNIQYFGAGTRLSVL.

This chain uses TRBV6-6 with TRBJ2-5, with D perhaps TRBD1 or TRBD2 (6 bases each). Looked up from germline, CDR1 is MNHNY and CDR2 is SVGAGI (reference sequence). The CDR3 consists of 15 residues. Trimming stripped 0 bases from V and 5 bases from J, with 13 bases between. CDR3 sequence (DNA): TGTGCCAGCAGTTACTCGACGGGGGCTGCGGAGACCCAGTACTTC. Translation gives CASSYSTGAAETQYF.